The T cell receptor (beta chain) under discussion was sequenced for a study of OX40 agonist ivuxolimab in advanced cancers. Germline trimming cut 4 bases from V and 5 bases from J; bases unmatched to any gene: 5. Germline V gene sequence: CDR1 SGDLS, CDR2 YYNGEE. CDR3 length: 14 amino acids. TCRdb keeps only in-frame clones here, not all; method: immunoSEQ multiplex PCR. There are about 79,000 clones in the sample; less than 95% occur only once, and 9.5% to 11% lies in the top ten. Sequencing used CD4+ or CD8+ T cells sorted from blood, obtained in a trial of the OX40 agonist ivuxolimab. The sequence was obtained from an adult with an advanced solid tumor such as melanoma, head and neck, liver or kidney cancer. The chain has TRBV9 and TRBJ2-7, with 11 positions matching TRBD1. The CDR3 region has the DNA TGTGCCAGCAGCACGCGGACAGGGGGCGACGAGCAGTACTTC. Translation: CASSTRTGGDEQYF.